This T cell receptor beta chain was sequenced in a study of blood T cell repertoires in COVID-19. Data came from immunoSEQ multiplex PCR; TCRdb stores just in-frame clones and leaves some out. The table includes approximately 99,000 clones, less than 75% detected once. V lost 8 bases, J lost 4 bases, and 11 bases lay in between. This CDR3 region has 11 residues. Germline assignment: CDR1 SQVTM and CDR2 ANQGSEA. This receptor was obtained from a woman in her thirties or forties with acute or convalescent COVID-19. V usage is TRBV29-1 and J usage is TRBJ2-5; a possible D gene is TRBD2 (6 bases). The source material was peripheral blood. The CDR3 is CSYYSGETQYF. CDR3 nucleotides: TGCAGCTACTATAGCGGAGAGACCCAGTACTTC. Variable domain in full (rest from reference TRBV29-1 and TRBJ2-5): SAVISQKPSRDICQRGTSLTIQCQVDSQVTMMFWYRQQPGQSLTLIATANQGSEATYESGFVIDKFPISRPNLTFSTLTVSNMSPEDSSIYLCSYYSGETQYFGPGTRLLVL.